This T cell receptor (beta chain) was sequenced during a study of blood T cell repertoires in COVID-19. The CDR3 is made up of 14 amino acids. In germline, CDR1 is GTSNPN, CDR2 SVGIG (reference sequence). V lost 5 bases, J lost 4 bases, and 6 bases stayed unmatched. The repertoire was sequenced with immunoSEQ multiplex PCR; TCRdb's copy has only in-frame clones and lacks some. The sample records approximately 140,000 clones, roughly 91% being singletons. Material for sequencing was peripheral blood. This TCR was recovered from a man in his fifties with active or convalescent COVID-19. The chain has TRBV30 and TRBJ2-1; TRBD1 matches 9 bases. CDR3 sequence reads: CAWGPGQGYNEQFF. CDR3 bases: TGTGCCTGGGGTCCGGGACAGGGTTACAATGAGCAGTTCTTC.